This entry lists 25 T cell receptor beta chains sequenced from one sample in a study of Ad26.COV2.S vaccination and SARS-CoV-2 variants. The treatment: 15 to 20 received Ad26.COV2.S at low or high dose, single or two shots; 5 received placebo; per-sample allocation not given. The study sampled participants on day 63 after the first vaccine or placebo injection. Profiled with immunoSEQ multiplex PCR; TCRdb holds only in-frame clones, not every one. The table shows about 350,000 clones, with about 89% occurring only once. This material consisted of peripheral blood, taken in a trial of Ad26.COV2.S vaccine versus placebo. The receptor source for this set is a person aged 18 to 59 who received the Ad26.COV2.S COVID-19 vaccine or a placebo.

This rearrangement joins TRBV2 to TRBJ1-2; 9 nucleotides line up with TRBD1. CDR1 is SNHLY and CDR2 is FYNNEI in the germline V gene. J was trimmed by 5 bases and V by 6 bases; bases with no gene match: 4. CDR3 length: 13 residues. This CDR3 is CASRAGQGYGYTF. The CDR3 bases are TGTGCCAGCAGAGCTGGACAGGGGTATGGCTACACCTTC.

The chain uses TRBV5-1 and TRBJ2-2, with 11 bases that match TRBD2. In germline, CDR1 is SGHRS, CDR2 YFSETQ. The J segment lost 4 bases and the V segment lost 1 base, leaving 0 bases of the junction unmatched. CDR3 length equals 15 residues. The CDR3 DNA sequence: TGCGCCAGCAGCTTGCTAGCGGGAGGCACCGGGGAGCTGTTTTTT. It specifies CASSLLAGGTGELFF.

The genes are TRBV6-4 and TRBJ1-5; 7 nucleotides agree with TRBD1. The CDR3 contains 20 residues. In germline, CDR1 is MRHNA, CDR2 SNTAGT. Trimming at V came to 2 bases and at J to 3 bases, leaving 19 bases not matched to a gene. CDR3 in amino acids: CASSDPHPKTGIPYNQPQHF. Here the CDR3 DNA reads TGTGCCAGCAGTGACCCCCACCCCAAGACAGGGATCCCCTACAATCAGCCCCAGCATTTT.

This chain uses TRBV18 with TRBJ1-2; 8 bases align to TRBD1. The CDR3 is 16 amino acids. Germline V gene lookup returns CDR1 KGHSH and CDR2 LQKENI. Trimming cost V 6 bases and J 2 bases; bases outside gene matches: 11. This CDR3 is CASSLTGGEANYGYTF. The CDR3 DNA follows: TGTGCCAGCTCGCTAACAGGGGGTGAGGCCAACTATGGCTACACCTTC.

This chain joins TRBV5-4 and TRBJ1-6; D unresolved. This CDR3 contains 14 residues. Trimming cost V 0 bases and J 6 bases, with 7 bases left between them. Germline V gives CDR1 SGHNT, CDR2 YYREEE (reference sequence). As DNA, the CDR3 is TGTGCCAGCAGCTTGGATGGAGGTAATTCACCCCTCCACTTT. Translating gives CASSLDGGNSPLHF.

The genes are TRBV27 and TRBJ2-5; 9 nucleotides line up with TRBD2. The length of the CDR3 is 14 residues. Trimming took 6 bases from V and 5 from J; bases not matched to a gene: 7. The germline V gene encodes CDR1 MNHEY and CDR2 SMNVEV (reference sequence). CDR3 nucleotides: TGTGCCAGCAGCCTAGCGGGGTTGGTGGAGACCCAGTACTTC. Translated: CASSLAGLVETQYF.

The chain joins TRBV27 to TRBJ1-4; tentatively, D is TRBD1 (6 bases). The ends were cut back, 6 bases at V and 4 bases at J, with 12 bases in the middle. Looked up from germline, CDR1 is MNHEY and CDR2 is SMNVEV (reference sequence). The CDR3 is 14 amino acids. The CDR3 protein is CASSPGQFNEKLFF. The CDR3 DNA reads as TGTGCCAGCAGCCCTGGACAGTTTAATGAAAAACTGTTTTTT.

In this sample, this clone turned up a few times. This chain connects TRBV5-1 to TRBJ1-1; D unclear. The ends were cut back, 0 bases at V and 4 bases at J, with 10 bases in the middle. CDR3 size: 14 residues. Per germline, CDR1 SGHRS and CDR2 YFSETQ. The CDR3 region has the DNA TGCGCCAGCAGCTTGGGAGTTTCAGTCACTGAAGCTTTCTTT. It yields the protein CASSLGVSVTEAFF.

Remarks on this clone: This sample includes further DNA sequences coding for the same CDR3. The chain combines TRBV11-2 with TRBJ2-1; D unclear. Trimming left V 1 base short and J 1 base short, with 2 bases between. Germline CDR1 and CDR2: SGHAT and FQNNGV. This CDR3 is 13 amino acids long. CDR3 amino acids: CASSLGSYNEQFF. In DNA form, the CDR3 reads TGTGCCAGCAGCTTAGGGTCCTACAATGAGCAGTTCTTC.

The DNA for the CDR3 is TGTGCCAGCAGCCTCCGGACCGGGCCGAGTGATTCACCCCTCCACTTT. Protein product: CASSLRTGPSDSPLHF. The genes are TRBV7-2 and TRBJ1-6; D is undetermined. The CDR3 loop spans 16 amino acids. Germline CDR1 SGHTA, CDR2 FQGNSA. V was clipped by 5 bases and J by 8 bases, with 19 bases between them.

The gene calls are TRBV29-1 and TRBJ1-1; TRBD1 matches at 7 bases. V lost 0 bases and J lost 1; bases outside the gene matches: 5. The germline V gene encodes CDR1 SQVTM and CDR2 ANQGSEA. The CDR3 contains 15 residues. CDR3 in DNA: TGCAGCGTTGAAGATCCACAGGGGAGGAACACTGAAGCTTTCTTT. It codes for CSVEDPQGRNTEAFF.

The V call is TRBV18, the J call TRBJ1-1; tentative D call: TRBD1 (6 bases). Germline assignment: CDR1 KGHSH and CDR2 LQKENI. V shed 2 bases and J shed 3 bases, with 19 bases lying between them. The CDR3 loop spans 17 amino acids. The CDR3 DNA sequence: TGTGCCAGCTCACCATTGGGGCCCCGAAGGGGGGACACTGAAGCTTTCTTT. This codes for CASSPLGPRRGDTEAFF. Based on the CDR3 plus reference TRBV18 and TRBJ1-1, the full variable domain is NAGVMQNPRHLVRRRGQEARLRCSPMKGHSHVYWYRQLPEEGLKFMVYLQKENIIDESGMPKERFSAEFPKEGPSILRIQQVVRGDSAAYFCASSPLGPRRGDTEAFFGQGTRLTVV.

V gene TRBV29-1 combines with J gene TRBJ2-2; 8 bases match TRBD2. V shed 3 bases, J shed 3 bases, and the junction held 0 bases outside the gene matches. The CDR3 length is 13 residues. Per the germline V gene, CDR1 is SQVTM and CDR2 is ANQGSEA. CDR3 sequence reads: CSVERGDTGELFF. As DNA, the CDR3 is TGCAGCGTTGAGCGGGGGGACACCGGGGAGCTGTTTTTT.

The chain couples TRBV4-1 to TRBJ2-7; perhaps D is TRBD1 or TRBD2 (5 bases each). The CDR3 totals 16 residues. V was shortened by 4 bases and J by 0 bases, with 16 bases between the two germline ends. Germline assignment: CDR1 MGHRA and CDR2 YSYEKL. In nucleotides, the CDR3 is TGCGCCAGCAGCCCTTCGGTCGGGGACGGCTCCTACGAGCAGTACTTC. It is translated as CASSPSVGDGSYEQYF.

This clone was seen just once. The genes are TRBV6-5 and TRBJ1-5; D remains unclear. The CDR3 consists of 13 residues. Germline CDR1 is MNHEY and CDR2 is SVGAGI. Trimming left V 6 bases short and J 4 bases short, with 10 bases between. In DNA form, the CDR3 reads TGTGCCAGCAGCCTTGGGAGGAATCAGCCCCAGCATTTT. Its protein product is CASSLGRNQPQHF.

The chain combines TRBV19 with TRBJ2-7, with 7 nucleotides matching TRBD1. The CDR3 runs to 14 residues. With 5 bases clipped from V and 1 base from J, the junction kept 5 bases outside the gene matches. Germline CDR1 reads LNHDA; CDR2 reads SQIVND (reference sequence). CDR3 DNA sequence: TGTGCCAGTAGTGAAGACAGGGTATCCTACGAGCAGTACTTC. Protein product: CASSEDRVSYEQYF.

This sequence joins TRBV29-1 and TRBJ1-1, with D maybe TRBD1 (5 bases). Germline values: CDR1 SQVTM, CDR2 ANQGSEA. Trimming took off 4 bases at V and 6 bases at J, with 12 bases between the two ends. The CDR3 extends over 12 amino acids. This CDR3 reads CSVGGLGSEAFF. For the CDR3, the DNA is TGCAGCGTTGGGGGACTGGGCTCTGAAGCTTTCTTT.

The rearrangement links TRBV29-1 to TRBJ2-5, with TRBD1 matching 10 bases. Trimming removed 5 bases from V and 4 bases from J; junction bases left unmatched: 7. The CDR3 sequence is 14 residues long. Looked up from germline, CDR1 is SQVTM and CDR2 is ANQGSEA. CDR3 nucleotide sequence: TGCAGCGTTCAATCCGGGACAGGGGCAGAGACCCAGTACTTC. Residues: CSVQSGTGAETQYF.

J is TRBJ2-6 and V is TRBV5-8; D is unclear. The length of the CDR3 is 14 residues. Trimming pared 2 bases from V and 4 bases from J, leaving 7 bases between. Germline lookup yields CDR1 SGHTS and CDR2 YDEGEE. CDR3 DNA: TGTGCCAGCAGCTTATTTTCCGGGGCCAACGTCCTGACTTTC. It codes for CASSLFSGANVLTF.

This chain links TRBV4-1 with TRBJ2-4, with TRBD1 matching 9 bases. Germline V CDR1 and CDR2: MGHRA, YSYEKL. The CDR3 length is 16 residues. With 4 bases clipped from V and 5 bases from J, the junction kept 9 bases outside the gene matches. The CDR3 protein is CASSPRDRAPQNIQYF. The CDR3 bases are TGCGCCAGCAGCCCCCGGGACAGGGCACCGCAAAACATTCAGTACTTC.

The V gene is TRBV28, the J gene TRBJ1-2; 7 bases are shared with TRBD1. The V and J ends lost 5 bases and 5 bases, in that order; junction bases with no gene match: 14. This CDR3 contains 16 residues. CDR1 and CDR2 from the germline V gene are MDHEN and SYDVKM. The CDR3 nucleotides read TGTGCCAGCAGTCTGCGAGAGGGGGCCGGTTGGTATGGCTACACCTTC. Amino acid sequence: CASSLREGAGWYGYTF.

The rearrangement joins TRBV2 to TRBJ1-4, with D possibly matching TRBD1 (5 bases). The CDR3 has 14 residues. Germline CDR1 and CDR2: SNHLY and FYNNEI. V lost 3 bases and J 8 bases, leaving 13 bases between the germline ends. The CDR3 DNA follows: TGTGCCAGCAGTGACACAAGGGGAACAGAAAAACTGTTTTTT. It translates to CASSDTRGTEKLFF.

V and J are TRBV19 and TRBJ1-1; tentative D call: TRBD1 (6 bases). V lost 4 bases and J 3 bases, leaving 12 bases between the germline ends. This CDR3 region has 14 residues. CDR1 and CDR2 (germline): LNHDA, SQIVND (reference sequence). CDR3: CASSKQGGYTEAFF. The CDR3, as DNA: TGTGCCAGTAGTAAACAGGGAGGATACACTGAAGCTTTCTTT.

This chain joins TRBV6-5 and TRBJ2-1; 9 bases fit TRBD1. The trim removed 5 bases at V and 4 bases at J, leaving 6 bases unmatched. Germline V gene lookup returns CDR1 MNHEY and CDR2 SVGAGI. The CDR3 covers 15 residues. The CDR3 DNA is TGTGCCAGCAGTAACCGGGACAGGGCGTACAATGAGCAGTTCTTC. Protein product: CASSNRDRAYNEQFF.

The chain combines TRBV9 with TRBJ2-7, with 7 bases matching TRBD1. The CDR3 is made up of 16 amino acids. The trim removed 4 bases at V and 0 bases at J, leaving 10 bases unmatched. The germline gives CDR1 SGDLS, CDR2 YYNGEE. CDR3 region: CASSPLQGRSSYEQYF. The CDR3 nucleotides are TGTGCCAGCAGCCCGTTACAGGGGCGAAGCTCCTACGAGCAGTACTTC.